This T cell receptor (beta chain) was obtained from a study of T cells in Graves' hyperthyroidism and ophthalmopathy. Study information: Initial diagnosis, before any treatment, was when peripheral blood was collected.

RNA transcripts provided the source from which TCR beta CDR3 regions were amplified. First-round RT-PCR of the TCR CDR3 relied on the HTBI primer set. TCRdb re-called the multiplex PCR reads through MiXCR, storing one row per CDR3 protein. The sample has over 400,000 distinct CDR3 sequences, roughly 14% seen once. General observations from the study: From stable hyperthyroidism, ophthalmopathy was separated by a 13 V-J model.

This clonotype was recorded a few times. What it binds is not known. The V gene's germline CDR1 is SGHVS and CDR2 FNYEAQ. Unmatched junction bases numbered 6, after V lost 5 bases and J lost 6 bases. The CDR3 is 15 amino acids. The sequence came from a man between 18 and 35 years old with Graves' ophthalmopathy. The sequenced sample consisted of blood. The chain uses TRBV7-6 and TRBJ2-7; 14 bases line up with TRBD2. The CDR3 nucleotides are TGTGCCAGCAGCCTGACTAGCGGGGGGGCCTTCGAGCAGTACTTC. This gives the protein CASSLTSGGAFEQYF. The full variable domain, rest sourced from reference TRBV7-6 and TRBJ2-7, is GAGVSQSPRYKVTKRGQDVALRCDPISGHVSLYWYRQALGQGPEFLTYFNYEAQQDKSGLPNDRFSAERPEGSISTLTIQRTEQRDSAMYRCASSLTSGGAFEQYFGPGTRLTVT.